This entry lists 26 T cell receptor beta chains sequenced from one sample in a study of CD8 T cells in ankylosing spondylitis (dated by TCRdb to about 2017). Receptor amplification or capture employed 5' RACE. Instrument on record: Illumina HiSeq 2500. TCRdb redid the processing of the public reads, applying fastp at Q25 and MiXCR, and retained in-frame beta chains. Entries are consolidated by CDR3 protein sequence, retaining the most common genes and DNA. Present in this sample are approximately 140,000 distinct CDR3 sequences, around 45% of which were seen just once. The ten biggest clones cover approximately 14% of the sample. The sample comprised synovial fluid, either unsorted or a sorted T cell fraction (not recorded which). These receptors all come from a male donor with ankylosing spondylitis.

The rearrangement joins TRBV28 to TRBJ2-5; D may be TRBD1 or TRBD2 (5 bases each). This CDR3 is 15 amino acids long. In germline, CDR1 is MDHEN, CDR2 SYDVKM. Trimming took off 6 bases at V and 3 bases at J, with 17 bases between the two ends. The CDR3 nucleotides are TGTGCCAGCAGCCCCCTGGGGGAGTGGGAAGAGACCCAGTACTTC. Its protein is CASSPLGEWEETQYF.

This clonotype came up a few times. The rearrangement links TRBV12-3 or TRBV12-4 to TRBJ2-1; TRBD1 aligns across 7 bases. V shed 5 bases and J 7 bases; nucleotides not matched to a gene: 8. The CDR3 loop spans 14 amino acids. The CDR3 DNA follows: TGTGCCAGCAGTACAAGAGACAGGGCAAATGAGCAGTTCTTC. As protein: CASSTRDRANEQFF.

This clonotype was counted many times. V gene TRBV14 combines with J gene TRBJ2-2, with D perhaps TRBD1 (5 bases). V dropped 4 bases and J dropped 3 bases, with 9 bases sitting between them. This CDR3 contains 14 residues. Germline lookup yields CDR1 SGHDN and CDR2 FVKESK. CDR3 sequence (DNA): TGTGCCAGCAGCCCCCGACAGTACACCGGGGAGCTGTTTTTT. Its protein is CASSPRQYTGELFF.

V and J are TRBV12-3 or TRBV12-4 and TRBJ2-5; D uncertain. Trimming removed 2 bases from V and 4 bases from J, with 11 bases in between. CDR3 length: 14 residues. The CDR3 DNA follows: TGTGCCAGCAGTTTACCCGGGTTCTTAGAGACCCAGTACTTC. This sequence encodes CASSLPGFLETQYF.

This chain connects TRBV4-1 to TRBJ1-2, with TRBD1 matching over 10 bases. Losses at the gene ends were 2 bases for V and 9 bases for J; bases not matched to a gene: 12. The germline V gene encodes CDR1 MGHRA and CDR2 YSYEKL. The CDR3 length is 16 residues. Here the CDR3 reads CASSQIPRDRGESYTF. The CDR3 DNA reads as TGCGCCAGCAGCCAAATACCCCGGGACAGGGGTGAGAGCTACACCTTC.

The CDR3 region is CASSQDTGSYEQYF. CDR3 DNA sequence: TGTGCCAGCAGCCAAGACACAGGGAGCTACGAGCAGTACTTC. The chain carries TRBV4-2 and TRBJ2-7; D might be TRBD1 (6 bases). V was pared by 0 bases and J by 3 bases, with 9 bases between. The CDR3 consists of 14 residues. The germline CDR1 and CDR2 sequences are LGHNA and YNFKEQ.

The rearrangement joins TRBV19 to TRBJ2-7; 7 nucleotides match TRBD1. The ends lost 4 bases at V and 3 bases at J; junction bases unmatched: 3. The CDR3 extends over 13 amino acids. Germline V lookup: CDR1 LNHDA, CDR2 SQIVND (reference sequence). The CDR3: CASSTRQGYEQYF. The CDR3 DNA follows: TGTGCCAGTAGTACCCGACAGGGCTACGAGCAGTACTTC.

The CDR3 is CASSLWSSYNSPLHF. CDR3 DNA: TGCGCCAGCAGCTTGTGGAGCTCCTATAATTCACCCCTCCACTTT. This rearrangement joins TRBV5-1 to TRBJ1-6; D gene ambiguous. The germline CDR1 and CDR2 sequences are SGHRS and YFSETQ. The germline V and J ends were trimmed by 1 base and 0 bases, with 5 bases remaining between them. CDR3 length equals 15 residues.

This chain uses TRBV12-5 with TRBJ2-1; a possible D gene is TRBD2 (6 bases). Trimming took off 0 bases at V and 6 bases at J, with 9 bases between the two ends. Germline V gene sequence: CDR1 LGHNT, CDR2 FRNRAP. This CDR3 has 14 residues. The CDR3 sequence: CASGLVAGSNEQFF. CDR3 nucleotide sequence: TGTGCTAGTGGTTTGGTTGCGGGGTCCAATGAGCAGTTCTTC.

V and J are TRBV3-1 and TRBJ2-3, with 10 nucleotides matching TRBD2. This CDR3 is 17 amino acids long. Germline CDR1 reads LGHDT; CDR2 reads YNNKEL (reference sequence). The junction had 5 bases not matched to a gene; V was cut back by 1 base and J by 1 base. CDR3 sequence (DNA): TGTGCCAGCAGCCAAGTGCTAGCGGGGGACGGCACAGATACGCAGTATTTT. Protein sequence: CASSQVLAGDGTDTQYF.

This clonotype appeared a single time. The chain carries TRBV6-2 or TRBV6-3 and TRBJ1-5, with D possibly matching TRBD1 (6 bases). The CDR3 has 15 amino acids. Germline V CDR1 and CDR2: MNHEY, SVGEGT. V dropped 4 bases and J dropped 5 bases, with 15 bases sitting between them. CDR3 sequence: CASSSMTGEDQPQHF. The CDR3 DNA follows: TGTGCCAGCAGTTCCATGACAGGTGAGGATCAGCCCCAGCATTTT.

This sequence joins TRBV6-2 or TRBV6-3 and TRBJ2-7, with D perhaps TRBD1 or TRBD2 (5 bases each). The CDR3 covers 14 residues. Germline CDR1 and CDR2: MNHEY and SVGEGT. Trimming cost V 2 bases and J 3 bases, with 11 bases left between them. As DNA, the CDR3 is TGTGCCAGCAGTTACGAGGGGACCCACTACGAGCAGTACTTC. Translated, it gives CASSYEGTHYEQYF.

The J gene is TRBJ2-1, the V gene TRBV3-1; D remains unclear. Germline CDR1 LGHDT, CDR2 YNNKEL (reference sequence). The CDR3 loop spans 12 amino acids. Trimming took 3 bases from V and 8 from J, leaving 8 bases between them. The CDR3, as DNA: TGTGCCAGCAGCCAGGTGGGCCATGAGCAGTTCTTC. Its translation: CASSQVGHEQFF.

This clonotype was observed many times. The rearrangement joins TRBV10-1 to TRBJ1-2; D is uncertain. The CDR3 is made up of 14 amino acids. In germline, CDR1 is WNHNN, CDR2 SYGVQD (reference sequence). Trimming took 6 bases from V and 6 from J, leaving 17 bases between them. The DNA for the CDR3 is TGCGCCAGCAGGGACGGGTCAACAACGAATGGCTACACCTTC. It is translated as CASRDGSTTNGYTF.

The CDR3 nucleotides read TGTGCCAGCAGTGAGTACAGGGGGCCTGATACGCAGTATTTT. The encoded protein is CASSEYRGPDTQYF. This chain connects TRBV2 to TRBJ2-3, with 9 bases identical to TRBD1. The CDR3 extends over 14 amino acids. Per the germline V gene, CDR1 is SNHLY and CDR2 is FYNNEI. J gave up 6 bases and V 3 bases, and 4 bases lay outside the gene matches.

V usage is TRBV12-3 or TRBV12-4 and J usage is TRBJ2-2, with 8 bases lining up with TRBD2. J lost 6 bases, V lost 3 bases, and 9 bases had no gene match. The CDR3 loop spans 16 amino acids. CDR3 sequence (DNA): TGTGCCAGCAGTTTGGTCCAGCGGGAGCACTCCGGGGAGCTGTTTTTT. Protein sequence: CASSLVQREHSGELFF.

The V call is TRBV6-1, the J call TRBJ1-1; the D gene is possibly TRBD1 (6 bases). Looked up from germline, CDR1 is MNHNS and CDR2 is SASEGT. Between the trimmed V and J ends, which lost 6 bases and 3 bases, there was a span of 20 bases. This CDR3 has 16 residues. The CDR3: CASSLSTGYGDTEAFF. DNA of the CDR3: TGTGCCAGCAGCCTATCAACAGGGTACGGGGACACTGAAGCTTTCTTT.

The chain's CDR3 is CASSLRQEQFF. CDR3 nucleotides: TGTGCCAGCAGCTTGAGACAGGAGCAGTTCTTC. This chain uses TRBV7-9 with TRBJ2-1, with D perhaps TRBD1 (5 bases). Germline V CDR1 and CDR2: SEHNR, FQNEAQ (reference sequence). Trimming cost V 3 bases and J 10 bases, with 7 bases left between them. This CDR3 has 11 residues. Filled out from reference TRBV7-9 and TRBJ2-1, the complete variable domain reads DTGVSQNPRHKITKRGQNVTFRCDPISEHNRLYWYRQTLGQGPEFLTYFQNEAQLEKSRLLSDRFSAERPKGSFSTLEIQRTEQGDSAMYLCASSLRQEQFFGPGTRLTVL.

The chain couples TRBV18 to TRBJ2-1; 10 nucleotides line up with TRBD2. Germline V gives CDR1 KGHSH, CDR2 LQKENI. This CDR3 region has 19 residues. After removal of 2 bases from V and 0 bases from J, the junction contained 10 bases not matched to a gene. DNA of the CDR3: TGTGCCAGCTCACCAACGGCTGGACTAGCGGAGAGCTCCTACAATGAGCAGTTCTTC. Translating gives CASSPTAGLAESSYNEQFF.

The chain carries TRBV15 and TRBJ2-7; 7 bases align to TRBD1. The J segment lost 5 bases and the V segment lost 0 bases, leaving 7 bases of the junction unmatched. Germline V gene lookup returns CDR1 LNHNV and CDR2 YYDKDF (reference sequence). The CDR3 runs to 15 residues. The CDR3: CATSRETGRSDEQYF. CDR3 nucleotide sequence: TGTGCCACCAGCAGAGAGACAGGGCGTAGCGACGAGCAGTACTTC.

The chain links TRBV5-1 to TRBJ2-7, with D maybe TRBD1 (5 bases). The CDR3 contains 15 residues. Trimming removed 0 bases at V and 3 bases at J, with 13 bases between. Germline values: CDR1 SGHRS, CDR2 YFSETQ. The CDR3 DNA follows: TGCGCCAGCAGCTTGGGATGGGGCAGATACTACGAGCAGTACTTC. Residues: CASSLGWGRYYEQYF.

This chain uses TRBV20-1 with TRBJ2-7; no clear D gene. Between the trimmed V and J ends, which lost 3 bases and 3 bases, there was a span of 12 bases. The germline CDR1 and CDR2 sequences are DFQATT and SNEGSKA (reference sequence). This CDR3 has 13 residues. The CDR3 nucleotides read TGCAGTGCTAGGAAAGGAGATTACTACGAGCAGTACTTC. It encodes CSARKGDYYEQYF.

This clonotype was counted many times. The chain links TRBV12-3 or TRBV12-4 to TRBJ2-1, with 10 positions matching TRBD1. The J segment lost 7 bases and the V segment lost 3 bases, leaving 6 bases of the junction unmatched. The CDR3 runs 15 residues. The CDR3 bases are TGTGCCAGCAGTTTTAGGGGACAGGGGTGGAATGAGCAGTTCTTC. This sequence encodes CASSFRGQGWNEQFF.

The chain recombines TRBV3-1 with TRBJ2-3; unclear D gene. Germline lookup yields CDR1 LGHDT and CDR2 YNNKEL (reference sequence). The CDR3 consists of 15 residues. V was trimmed by 1 base and J by 0 bases, leaving 8 bases between them. The CDR3 is CASSQGPTSTDTQYF. The CDR3 coding sequence is TGTGCCAGCAGCCAAGGTCCCACTAGCACAGATACGCAGTATTTT.

The genes are TRBV27 and TRBJ2-1, with 7 bases identical to TRBD2. The V and J ends lost 6 bases and 5 bases, in that order; junction bases with no gene match: 13. The V gene's germline CDR1 is MNHEY and CDR2 SMNVEV (reference sequence). There are 16 residues in the CDR3. CDR3 in amino acids: CASSPRDYLGDNEQFF. DNA of the CDR3: TGTGCCAGCAGCCCACGGGACTACCTCGGGGACAATGAGCAGTTCTTC.

The gene calls are TRBV7-9 and TRBJ2-5, with 9 bases identical to TRBD2. The CDR3 runs to 16 residues. Trimming took 6 bases from V and 0 from J; bases not matched to a gene: 8. The germline gives CDR1 SEHNR, CDR2 FQNEAQ (reference sequence). CDR3 protein: CASSSRLADHQETQYF. The DNA for the CDR3 is TGTGCCAGCAGTTCCCGACTAGCGGATCACCAAGAGACCCAGTACTTC.